This T cell receptor (beta chain) originates from a study of monozygotic twins with inflammatory bowel disease. Following a re-call of the 5' RACE reads, TCRdb has one entry per CDR3 protein and lacks DNA. Reported are around 190,000 distinct CDR3 sequences; the ten largest clones contain approximately 1.6%. Worth noting for this clonotype: As yet, its antigen is unknown.

Findings of the study overall: Using the inverse Simpson index, IBD patients had lower TCRbeta diversity than healthy co-twins.

This CDR3 has 14 residues. The germline V gene has CDR1 MNHEY and CDR2 SVGAGI. The chain recombines TRBV6-5 with TRBJ1-1. Sequenced: blood. This TCR was sampled from a human donor with ulcerative colitis or Crohn's disease, or a healthy co-twin of an affected twin (not recorded which). The CDR3 sequence is CASSYRGMVPEAFF.